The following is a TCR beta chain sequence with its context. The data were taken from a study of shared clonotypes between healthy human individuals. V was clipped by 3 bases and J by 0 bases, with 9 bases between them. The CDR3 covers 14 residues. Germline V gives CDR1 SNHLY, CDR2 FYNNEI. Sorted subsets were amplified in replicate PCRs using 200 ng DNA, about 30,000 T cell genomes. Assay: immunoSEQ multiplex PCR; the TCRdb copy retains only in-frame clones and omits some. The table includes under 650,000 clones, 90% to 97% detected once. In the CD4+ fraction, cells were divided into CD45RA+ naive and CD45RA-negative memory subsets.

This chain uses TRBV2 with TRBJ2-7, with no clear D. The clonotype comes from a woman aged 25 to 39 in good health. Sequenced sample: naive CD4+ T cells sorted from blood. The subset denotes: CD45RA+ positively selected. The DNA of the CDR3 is TGTGCCAGCAGTGATTCCTGGGGCTCCTACGAGCAGTACTTC. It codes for CASSDSWGSYEQYF.